This T cell receptor beta chain appears in the sequencing data of a study of blood T cell repertoires in COVID-19. Study background: COVID-19 samples from acute and convalescent phases originated in the United States, Italy and Spain. The analysed material was cDNA or gDNA that came from T cells, B-cell-depleted T cells, or PBMCs.

This CDR3 contains 16 residues. The germline CDR1 and CDR2 sequences are SGDLS and YYNGEE. The trim removed 3 bases at V and 4 bases at J, leaving 10 bases unmatched. In the authors' workflow: Quantification of nucleated cells was approximated via reference gene primer amplification. The protocol was immunoSEQ multiplex PCR, while the TCRdb copy is restricted to in-frame clones and leaves out a portion. The D gene and trimming were derived from the DNA, and the V and J assignments and clone size from that table. This table holds 130,000 or so clones, about four fifths found once. This chain joins TRBV9 and TRBJ2-1; the match to TRBD1 covers 7 bases. The sequencing input was peripheral blood. This TCR came from an elderly woman with acute or convalescent COVID-19. CDR3 nucleotide sequence: TGTGCCAGCAGCGCCACAGGGGCAGGAGCGTACAATGAGCAGTTCTTC. It yields the protein CASSATGAGAYNEQFF.